This T cell receptor (beta chain) was recovered during a study of control samples from healthy donors and cancer patients. The table came from immunoSEQ multiplex PCR; TCRdb's copy has only in-frame clones and leaves some out. The table has approximately 130,000 clones, about 90% seen once; the top ten hold roughly 40%. The CDR3 totals 13 residues. V was shortened by 2 bases and J by 14 bases, with 15 bases between the two germline ends. Per the germline V gene, CDR1 is MNHEY and CDR2 is SVGAGI. This clonotype was sampled from a man in his forties or fifties in good health. The material sequenced was blood. The J gene is TRBJ1-4, the V gene TRBV6-5; D is unclear. In DNA, the CDR3 is TGTGCCAGCAGTTACCGATACTATGGAAAGCTGTTTTTT. It is translated as CASSYRYYGKLFF.